The next 19 T cell receptor beta chains were all read from a single sample in a study of T-cell reconstitution after alpha-beta-depleted transplantation in children. The TCRbeta library was prepared with unique molecular identifiers. TCRdb recomputed calls from the PCR reads with MiXCR, one row per CDR3 protein. Seen here are hundreds of thousands of distinct CDR3 sequences, about an eighth observed once, and the top ten hold about 0.79%. The sequencing used PBMCs, collected before TCRalphabeta/CD19-depleted stem cell transplant. Source of these receptors: a girl aged 2-10 years with congenital amegakaryocytic thrombocytopenia, due to receive a stem cell transplant.

This clonotype was seen repeatedly, ten times or more. The rearrangement links TRBV5-6 to TRBJ2-3; D tentatively fits TRBD1 or TRBD2 (5 bases each). Trimming cost V 0 bases and J 3 bases, with 17 bases left between them. The CDR3 contains 17 residues. In germline, CDR1 is SGHDT, CDR2 YYEEEE. In DNA, the CDR3 is TGTGCCAGCAGCTTGGGGTCGGGATCCAGGGTGACAGATACGCAGTATTTT. It specifies CASSLGSGSRVTDTQYF. Based on the CDR3 plus reference TRBV5-6 and TRBJ2-3, the full variable domain is DAGVTQSPTHLIKTRGQQVTLRCSPKSGHDTVSWYQQALGQGPQFIFQYYEEEERQRGNFPDRFSGHQFPNYSSELNVNALLLGDSALYLCASSLGSGSRVTDTQYFGPGTRLTVL.

V and J are TRBV5-1 and TRBJ2-2, with TRBD2 matching over 9 bases. Germline assignment: CDR1 SGHRS and CDR2 YFSETQ. The ends lost 4 bases at V and 6 bases at J; junction bases unmatched: 7. The CDR3 extends over 15 amino acids. The CDR3 sequence is CASSIAGAGAGELFF. The CDR3 DNA is TGCGCCAGCAGCATAGCGGGAGCCGGGGCCGGGGAGCTGTTTTTT.

Comment on this clonotype: A single base separates this from a much larger clone, so it may be a read error. The J gene is TRBJ2-1, the V gene TRBV10-2; 7 bases line up with TRBD1. The CDR3 has 16 amino acids. CDR1 is WSHSY and CDR2 is SAAADI in the germline V gene. Here the CDR3 DNA reads TGCGCCAGCAGTGGAGACAGGGCGCTAGAGTACATTGAGCAGTTCTTC. This translates into CASSGDRALEYIEQFF.

The V gene is TRBV29-1, the J gene TRBJ2-5; D is perhaps TRBD1 or TRBD2 (5 bases each). CDR1 is SQVTM, CDR2 ANQGSEA, per germline. The length of the CDR3 is 14 residues. The V gene lost 4 bases and the J gene lost 1 base, with 13 bases spanning the gap. In DNA, the CDR3 is TGCAGCGTTGTGGGGGTCCCTGCCCAAGAGACCCAGTACTTC. Translating gives CSVVGVPAQETQYF.

The sample holds a few counts of this clonotype. Here the CDR3 reads CASSFRGTYYEQYF. CDR3 bases: TGCGCCAGCAGCTTCCGAGGCACGTACTACGAGCAGTACTTC. The chain is built from TRBV5-1 and TRBJ2-7; D remains ambiguous. The CDR3 spans 14 residues. The ends were cut back, 2 bases at V and 3 bases at J, with 12 bases in the middle. The germline V gene encodes CDR1 SGHRS and CDR2 YFSETQ.

This clonotype was picked up a small number of times. The chain carries TRBV5-1 and TRBJ1-6, with D perhaps matching TRBD1 (6 bases). The CDR3 is made up of 15 amino acids. The germline CDR1 and CDR2 sequences are SGHRS and YFSETQ. Trimming left V 0 bases short and J 8 bases short, with 12 bases between. The CDR3 loop reads CASSLGTVKDSPLHF. CDR3 nucleotide sequence: TGCGCCAGCAGCTTGGGGACAGTAAAAGATTCACCCCTCCACTTT.

The chain couples TRBV10-3 to TRBJ2-3, with a weak D call TRBD1 (6 bases). The CDR3 is 17 residues long. V dropped 2 bases and J dropped 1 base, with 16 bases sitting between them. CDR1 and CDR2 from the germline V gene are ENHRY and SYGVKD. The CDR3 DNA follows: TGTGCCATCAGTGAGGGAGGTCACAGGGTCGGCACAGATACGCAGTATTTT. It translates to CAISEGGHRVGTDTQYF.

This clonotype was found many times. V usage is TRBV20-1 and J usage is TRBJ1-5; 7 bases line up with TRBD1. This CDR3 is 15 amino acids long. V gave up 0 bases and J gave up 3 bases; unmatched junction bases: 5. Looked up from germline, CDR1 is DFQATT and CDR2 is SNEGSKA (reference sequence). The DNA for the CDR3 is TGCAGTGCTAGAGATTTAGGGGGCAACAATCAGCCCCAGCATTTT. Its translation is CSARDLGGNNQPQHF.

The J gene is TRBJ2-3, the V gene TRBV30; a possible D gene is TRBD2 (6 bases). Germline loops: CDR1 GTSNPN, CDR2 SVGIG (reference sequence). Trimming shortened V by 6 bases and J by 3 bases, and 19 bases separated the two germline ends. This CDR3 has 15 amino acids. In nucleotides, the CDR3 is TGTGCCTGCGCCCTGAGACGGGAGATGACAGATACGCAGTATTTT. This sequence encodes CACALRREMTDTQYF.

This clonotype was observed many times. This rearrangement joins TRBV7-9 to TRBJ2-7, with TRBD1 as a possible D gene (6 bases). Looked up from germline, CDR1 is SEHNR and CDR2 is FQNEAQ (reference sequence). With 4 bases removed from V and 1 base from J, the gap between germline ends came to 11 bases. The CDR3 totals 14 residues. DNA of the CDR3: TGTGCCAGCAGCTCGACGGACAGTTCCTACGAGCAGTACTTC. Translation gives CASSSTDSSYEQYF.

The chain joins TRBV10-2 to TRBJ2-7, with D perhaps being TRBD1 or TRBD2 (5 bases each). Germline CDR1 reads WSHSY; CDR2 reads SAAADI. The CDR3 extends over 11 amino acids. Trimming removed 8 bases at V and 7 bases at J, with 12 bases between. In DNA, the CDR3 is TGCGCCAGCCGGGACGTTACGGAGCAGTACTTC. It yields the protein CASRDVTEQYF.

This clonotype showed up many times. The CDR3 region is CSASRLAGNNEQFF. CDR3 coding DNA: TGCAGTGCCAGTAGGCTAGCGGGTAACAATGAGCAGTTCTTC. V usage is TRBV20-1 and J usage is TRBJ2-1, with 8 nucleotides matching TRBD2. V was clipped by 6 bases and J by 5 bases; unmatched bases: 9. Germline lookup yields CDR1 DFQATT and CDR2 SNEGSKA (reference sequence). This CDR3 contains 14 residues.

In its sample, this clonotype was seen a few times. The J gene is TRBJ2-3, the V gene TRBV5-1, with 15 bases that match TRBD2. Per the germline V gene, CDR1 is SGHRS and CDR2 is YFSETQ. The CDR3 loop spans 16 amino acids. Trimming removed 2 bases from V and 4 bases from J; junction bases left unmatched: 2. The CDR3 loop is CASSFGTSGRSDTQYF. As DNA, the CDR3 is TGCGCCAGCAGCTTCGGGACTAGCGGGAGGTCAGATACGCAGTATTTT.

The sample holds many counts of this clonotype. The chain carries TRBV6-5 and TRBJ2-2; D gene uncertain. The germline CDR1 and CDR2 sequences are MNHEY and SVGAGI. V dropped 10 bases and J dropped 1 base, with 4 bases sitting between them. CDR3 length: 11 residues. The CDR3 sequence: CATLNTGELFF. CDR3 nucleotide sequence: TGTGCCACCTTGAACACCGGGGAGCTGTTTTTT.

The table lists this clonotype with many counts. The rearrangement links TRBV20-1 to TRBJ1-1, with no clear D. Trimming removed 4 bases at V and 0 bases at J, with 9 bases between. Germline CDR1 is DFQATT and CDR2 is SNEGSKA (reference sequence). The CDR3 is made up of 13 amino acids. The CDR3: CSAMFGVNTEAFF. CDR3 DNA: TGCAGTGCTATGTTTGGGGTGAACACTGAAGCTTTCTTT.

This clonotype was picked up many times. This rearrangement joins TRBV20-1 to TRBJ1-3; TRBD1 aligns across 9 bases. Germline V gives CDR1 DFQATT, CDR2 SNEGSKA (reference sequence). This CDR3 is 15 amino acids long. V lost 6 bases, J lost 3 bases, and 9 bases stayed unmatched. The CDR3 bases are TGCAGTGCAGATCAACAGGGGGCGCGTGGAAACACCATATATTTT. This translates into CSADQQGARGNTIYF.

The table lists this clonotype with a few counts. This sequence joins TRBV7-9 and TRBJ2-1; tentatively, D is TRBD1 (5 bases). Germline-derived CDR1 and CDR2 are SEHNR and FQNEAQ (reference sequence). This CDR3 comprises 12 residues. V was clipped by 9 bases and J by 2 bases, with 8 bases between them. CDR3 loop: CASTGTYNEQFF. The CDR3, as DNA: TGTGCCAGTACAGGAACCTACAATGAGCAGTTCTTC.

The sample holds a few counts of this clonotype. The genes are TRBV20-1 and TRBJ2-6; no definite D call. Between the trimmed V and J ends, which lost 7 bases and 3 bases, there was a span of 4 bases. This CDR3 is 11 amino acids long. CDR1 and CDR2 (germline): DFQATT, SNEGSKA (reference sequence). The CDR3 loop reads CSVSGANVLTF. The CDR3 nucleotides are TGCAGTGTCAGTGGGGCCAACGTCCTGACTTTC.

A few counts support this clonotype. J is TRBJ1-4 and V is TRBV29-1, with D perhaps matching TRBD1 (5 bases). The germline V and J ends were trimmed by 4 bases and 7 bases, with 16 bases remaining between them. The CDR3 has 14 residues. Germline assignment: CDR1 SQVTM and CDR2 ANQGSEA. CDR3: CSVVLGGRGEKLFF. The CDR3 DNA reads as TGCAGCGTTGTATTGGGGGGACGGGGTGAAAAACTGTTTTTT.